A single sample gave rise to the 6 T cell receptor beta chains below, sequenced in a study of CD8 T cells in ankylosing spondylitis. TCRdb reprocessed the 5' RACE reads via MiXCR and lists one record per CDR3 protein. The sample includes under 400,000 distinct CDR3 sequences, roughly 12% of them seen just once. The specimen sequenced was blood, either unsorted or a sorted T cell fraction (not recorded which). These receptors all come from a female donor with ankylosing spondylitis or in good health (not recorded which).

This clonotype was detected ten times or more. The chain carries TRBV20-1 and TRBJ2-3; tentatively, D is TRBD1 (5 bases). V gave up 1 base and J gave up 4 bases, with 15 bases separating them. This CDR3 spans 15 amino acids. Germline V gene lookup returns CDR1 DFQATT and CDR2 SNEGSKA (reference sequence). The CDR3 DNA follows: TGCAGTGCTAGAGTAGGACGTAAGGGGCCAGATACGCAGTATTTT. Translating it yields CSARVGRKGPDTQYF.

This clonotype was counted at least ten times. The genes are TRBV5-1 and TRBJ2-3; the D gene is possibly TRBD1 (7 bases). CDR3 length: 16 amino acids. In germline, CDR1 is SGHRS, CDR2 YFSETQ. Trimming shortened V by 1 base and J by 2 bases, and 14 bases separated the two germline ends. The CDR3 DNA reads TGCGCCAGCAGCTTGACCAGGGGGGAATACACAGATACGCAGTATTTT. Translated: CASSLTRGEYTDTQYF.

At least ten counts were recorded for this clonotype. This chain links TRBV20-1 with TRBJ1-1; TRBD1 aligns across 8 bases. With V trimmed by 6 bases and J by 0 bases, 3 bases remained unmatched. Germline V gene data show CDR1 as DFQATT and CDR2 as SNEGSKA (reference sequence). There are 13 residues in the CDR3. The CDR3 sequence: CSAKQGVNTEAFF. The DNA for the CDR3 is TGCAGTGCAAAACAGGGGGTGAACACTGAAGCTTTCTTT.

This clonotype was seen at least ten times. V usage is TRBV29-1 and J usage is TRBJ2-7, with D perhaps matching TRBD1 (6 bases). CDR1 and CDR2 from the germline V gene are SQVTM and ANQGSEA. The CDR3 is 16 amino acids. The V and J ends lost 5 bases and 2 bases respectively, with 22 bases between them. The CDR3 spells CSVTRVSRDIPYEQYF. In DNA, the CDR3 is TGCAGCGTTACGCGAGTAAGCCGGGACATACCCTACGAGCAGTACTTC.

Comment on this clonotype: A much larger clone sits a single nucleotide away, making a read error possible. This sequence joins TRBV20-1 and TRBJ2-3, with 10 bases matching TRBD2. The CDR3 is 15 residues long. J gave up 5 bases and V 6 bases, and 11 bases lay outside the gene matches. Germline assignment: CDR1 DFQATT and CDR2 SNEGSKA (reference sequence). The CDR3 sequence is CSAKSSGSYIDTQYF. The CDR3 nucleotides are TGCAGTGCCAAATCTAGCGGGAGTTACATAGATACGCAGTATTTT.

The rearrangement uses TRBV29-1 and TRBJ2-7, with 8 nucleotides matching TRBD2. The CDR3 is 14 residues long. Trimming at V came to 8 bases and at J to 5 bases, leaving 14 bases not matched to a gene. Germline assignment: CDR1 SQVTM and CDR2 ANQGSEA. As DNA, the CDR3 is TGCAGCCTAGAAACGCGGGGGGCTAACCACGAGCAGTACTTC. Translation gives CSLETRGANHEQYF.